The 25 T cell receptor beta chains given below trace back to one sample, sequenced in a study of blood T cell repertoires in COVID-19. TCRdb's copy holds only in-frame clones and misses some; the assay was immunoSEQ multiplex PCR. This table has approximately 440,000 clones, roughly 88% appearing once. The material sequenced was PBMCs or T cells enriched from blood (not recorded which). All receptors come from a man aged 18 to 29 who had recovered from COVID-19.

The chain links TRBV28 to TRBJ1-3; a weak D match, TRBD1 (5 bases). Germline V lookup: CDR1 MDHEN, CDR2 SYDVKM. Trimming removed 5 bases at V and 5 bases at J, with 16 bases between. CDR3 length: 15 amino acids. CDR3 nucleotides: TGTGCCAGCAGTCCCCAAGGGGTGGGTAGAAACACCATATATTTT. Encoded protein: CASSPQGVGRNTIYF. The full variable domain, its missing parts supplied by reference TRBV28 and TRBJ1-3, is DVKVTQSSRYLVKRTGEKVFLECVQDMDHENMFWYRQDPGLGLRLIYFSYDVKMKEKGDIPEGYSVSREKKERFSLILESASTNQTSMYLCASSPQGVGRNTIYFGEGSWLTVV.

The chain joins TRBV15 to TRBJ2-1; TRBD1 matches at 10 bases. V gave up 5 bases and J gave up 6 bases; unmatched junction bases: 7. The CDR3 consists of 15 residues. Germline CDR1 LNHNV, CDR2 YYDKDF (reference sequence). The CDR3 sequence is CATSQAGTGVNEQFF. CDR3 nucleotide sequence: TGTGCCACCAGCCAAGCCGGGACAGGGGTCAATGAGCAGTTCTTC.

This sequence joins TRBV4-2 and TRBJ2-7; TRBD2 aligns across 11 bases. The junction had 0 bases not matched to a gene; V was cut back by 0 bases and J by 2 bases. CDR1 and CDR2 from the germline V gene are LGHNA and YNFKEQ. The CDR3 totals 15 residues. The CDR3 DNA reads TGTGCCAGCAGCCAAGAGACTAGCGGGGCCTACGAGCAGTACTTC. This codes for CASSQETSGAYEQYF.

This clone was detected only a few times. The CDR3 sequence is CASSFYGGYYGYTF. The CDR3 region has the DNA TGTGCCAGCAGTTTTTACGGGGGGTACTATGGCTACACCTTC. The V gene is TRBV27, the J gene TRBJ1-2; possible D gene TRBD1, 5 bases. Per the germline V gene, CDR1 is MNHEY and CDR2 is SMNVEV (reference sequence). The CDR3 extends over 14 amino acids. Trimming pared 3 bases from V and 3 bases from J, leaving 11 bases between.

The chain recombines TRBV7-3 with TRBJ1-1; 9 bases fit TRBD1. CDR3 length: 14 residues. Losses at the gene ends were 4 bases for V and 1 base for J; bases not matched to a gene: 1. Germline CDR1 and CDR2: SGHTA and FQGTGA. The CDR3, as DNA: TGTGCCAGCAGCTGGGGACAGGGGAACACTGAAGCTTTCTTT. Translated: CASSWGQGNTEAFF.

V is TRBV25-1 and J is TRBJ1-1; D uncertain. This CDR3 region has 13 residues. Trimming shortened V by 4 bases and J by 3 bases, and 9 bases separated the two germline ends. CDR1 is MGHDK and CDR2 is SYGVNS in the germline V gene. CDR3 coding DNA: TGTGCCAGCAGTGCCTTGAGGGACACTGAAGCTTTCTTT. Translating it yields CASSALRDTEAFF.

This sequence joins TRBV7-2 and TRBJ2-1, with 11 bases that match TRBD2. Germline V gene sequence: CDR1 SGHTA, CDR2 FQGNSA. V shed 4 bases and J 3 bases; nucleotides not matched to a gene: 2. The CDR3 runs 15 residues. The CDR3 DNA is TGTGCCAGCAGCTCCGGGACTAGCGGCTACAATGAGCAGTTCTTC. It is translated as CASSSGTSGYNEQFF.

This chain connects TRBV5-1 to TRBJ1-2; tentatively, D is TRBD1 (5 bases). This CDR3 has 14 amino acids. Germline loops: CDR1 SGHRS, CDR2 YFSETQ. The V and J ends lost 0 bases and 8 bases respectively, with 14 bases between them. DNA for the CDR3: TGCGCCAGCAGCTTGGCCGGGGGTTTGGAGGGCTACACCTTC. Translated: CASSLAGGLEGYTF.

V gene TRBV18 combines with J gene TRBJ2-3; 7 positions agree with TRBD1. V was pared by 5 bases and J by 9 bases, with 8 bases of the junction left unmatched. The CDR3 loop spans 13 amino acids. Germline lookup yields CDR1 KGHSH and CDR2 LQKENI. In DNA, the CDR3 is TGTGCCAGCTCAGTACTTGACAGGGAAACGCAGTATTTT. The encoded protein is CASSVLDRETQYF.

The chain joins TRBV11-3 to TRBJ2-5; TRBD2 matches 10 bases. CDR3 length equals 19 residues. V was clipped by 4 bases and J by 5 bases; unmatched bases: 19. Germline V CDR1 and CDR2: SGHNT, YENEEA. As DNA, the CDR3 is TGTGCCAGCAGCTCGTTGGGCTCCCAGCGGGGGGGCCTAGAGGAGACCCAGTACTTC. It specifies CASSSLGSQRGGLEETQYF.

V usage is TRBV9 and J usage is TRBJ2-1, with D unclear. Germline-derived CDR1 and CDR2 are SGDLS and YYNGEE. This CDR3 region has 9 residues. The V end was cut by 4 bases, the J end by 12 bases, with 5 bases between. The CDR3 reads CASSPGQFF. The DNA for the CDR3 is TGTGCCAGCAGCCCGGGGCAGTTCTTC. The variable domain in full, with the rest retrieved from reference TRBV9 and TRBJ2-1, is DSGVTQTPKHLITATGQRVTLRCSPRSGDLSVYWYQQSLDQGLQFLIQYYNGEERAKGNILERFSAQQFPDLHSELNLSSLELGDSALYFCASSPGQFFGPGTRLTVL.

In its sample, this clone was seen once. This chain uses TRBV18 with TRBJ2-5, with D possibly being TRBD2 (7 bases). This CDR3 region has 16 residues. Trimming stripped 3 bases from V and 4 bases from J, with 18 bases between. CDR1 and CDR2 (germline): KGHSH, LQKENI. The CDR3 loop reads CASSPRRGQRGETQYF. CDR3 nucleotide sequence: TGTGCCAGCTCACCTAGGCGGGGGCAGCGTGGAGAGACCCAGTACTTC.

The rearrangement joins TRBV20-1 to TRBJ2-4; D gene uncertain. Germline V lookup: CDR1 DFQATT, CDR2 SNEGSKA (reference sequence). V was shortened by 5 bases and J by 11 bases, with 13 bases between the two germline ends. This CDR3 is built from 11 residues. The CDR3 bases are TGCAGTGCTGCAGTTAAGTCATTTCAGTACTTC. Protein product: CSAAVKSFQYF.

The J gene is TRBJ1-4, the V gene TRBV9; TRBD1 is a possible D gene (5 bases). CDR3 size: 15 residues. CDR1 is SGDLS, CDR2 YYNGEE, per germline. V was trimmed by 4 bases and J by 8 bases, leaving 18 bases between them. For the CDR3, the DNA is TGTGCCAGCAGCCCCCGAATGGGGGGATCAGAAAAACTGTTTTTT. This gives the protein CASSPRMGGSEKLFF.

The rearrangement uses TRBV16 and TRBJ1-2; D is uncertain. Deletions cut 0 bases from V and 6 bases from J, with 8 bases between. CDR3 length equals 13 residues. Germline CDR1 reads KGHSY; CDR2 reads FQNENV. For the CDR3, the DNA is TGTGCCAGCAGCCAATCGCTGAGTAATGGCTACACCTTC. Its protein is CASSQSLSNGYTF. Complete variable domain (other parts from reference TRBV16 and TRBJ1-2): GEEVAQTPKHLVRGEGQKAKLYCAPIKGHSYVFWYQQVLKNEFKFLISFQNENVFDETGMPKERFSAKCLPNSPCSLEIQATKLEDSAVYFCASSQSLSNGYTFGSGTRLTVV.

The genes are TRBV19 and TRBJ1-3, with D tentatively TRBD1 (5 bases). The germline V gene encodes CDR1 LNHDA and CDR2 SQIVND (reference sequence). This CDR3 is built from 14 residues. The V and J ends lost 4 bases and 6 bases respectively, with 13 bases between them. The CDR3 nucleotides read TGTGCCAGTAGTAGCGGGACCATAACAAACACCATATATTTT. Translation gives CASSSGTITNTIYF.

The chain couples TRBV6-6 to TRBJ1-1; tentative D call: TRBD1 (6 bases). Between the trimmed V and J ends, which lost 0 bases and 1 base, there was a span of 12 bases. Germline CDR1 MNHNY, CDR2 SVGAGI (reference sequence). The CDR3 contains 16 residues. CDR3 nucleotides: TGTGCCAGCAGTTACTCGCCGGGACAAAGGAACACTGAAGCTTTCTTT. Translated: CASSYSPGQRNTEAFF.

The chain carries TRBV28 and TRBJ1-3; D uncertain. Between the trimmed V and J ends, which lost 10 bases and 0 bases, there was a span of 4 bases. CDR1 and CDR2 from the germline V gene are MDHEN and SYDVKM. CDR3 length equals 11 residues. The CDR3 loop reads CATYSGNTIYF. CDR3 bases: TGTGCCACGTACTCTGGAAACACCATATATTTT.

The CDR3 loop reads CASPQGGTDTQYF. The CDR3 DNA follows: TGTGCCTCCCCCCAGGGCGGCACAGATACGCAGTATTTT. This chain links TRBV30 with TRBJ2-3, with D perhaps matching TRBD1 (5 bases). Germline CDR1 is GTSNPN and CDR2 is SVGIG (reference sequence). Between the trimmed V and J ends, which lost 7 bases and 1 base, there was a span of 12 bases. The CDR3 covers 13 residues.

The gene calls are TRBV4-1 and TRBJ1-2, with 9 positions matching TRBD1. This CDR3 is built from 14 residues. J was trimmed by 7 bases and V by 1 base; bases with no gene match: 4. Per the germline V gene, CDR1 is MGHRA and CDR2 is YSYEKL. CDR3 DNA sequence: TGCGCCAGCAGCCAAGTGGACAGGGGAGGTGGCTACACCTTC. Its protein product is CASSQVDRGGGYTF.

The chain employs TRBV12-3 or TRBV12-4 and TRBJ2-7, with 7 bases lining up with TRBD2. J was trimmed by 6 bases and V by 2 bases; bases with no gene match: 4. The CDR3 is 13 residues long. The CDR3 region is CASSLLSSGEQYF. The CDR3 nucleotides read TGTGCCAGCAGTTTATTGTCTAGCGGCGAGCAGTACTTC.

This rearrangement joins TRBV21-1 to TRBJ1-5. TRBV21-1 has pseudogene status. The CDR3 runs 17 residues. This CDR3 reads CASSKDRSGTRESPQHF. The CDR3 coding sequence is TGTGCCAGCAGCAAAGATCGGAGCGGCACCCGAGAGTCGCCCCAGCATTTT.

V usage is TRBV10-3 and J usage is TRBJ2-2, with no clear D. The CDR3 runs to 15 residues. V lost 6 bases, J lost 7 bases, and 18 bases lay in between. Germline CDR1 reads ENHRY; CDR2 reads SYGVKD. The CDR3 loop is CAISAWARESGELFF. The DNA for the CDR3 is TGTGCCATCAGCGCGTGGGCCCGAGAGAGCGGGGAGCTGTTTTTT.

V usage is TRBV9 and J usage is TRBJ1-4; 7 nucleotides line up with TRBD1. Germline CDR1 and CDR2: SGDLS and YYNGEE. Trimming took 3 bases from V and 3 from J; bases not matched to a gene: 5. The CDR3 has 15 amino acids. The CDR3 sequence is CASSAGQRANEKLFF. The CDR3 DNA reads TGTGCCAGCAGCGCGGGACAGAGGGCTAATGAAAAACTGTTTTTT.

The rearrangement links TRBV2 to TRBJ2-5, with a possible D match to TRBD2 (5 bases). This CDR3 spans 13 amino acids. In germline, CDR1 is SNHLY, CDR2 FYNNEI. The V end lost 6 bases, the J end lost 1 base, and 9 bases lay between the germline ends. CDR3 sequence reads: CASRSGIQETQYF. The DNA for the CDR3 is TGTGCCAGCAGGAGCGGAATCCAAGAGACCCAGTACTTC.